The sample holds one count of the clone carrying this T cell receptor (beta chain). Its antigen is still unknown. These data originate in a study of early T cells in non-severe SARS-CoV-2 infection. Study results and caveats: VDJdb matching skewed toward anti-spike CD8 responses, missing private and CD4 specificities.

In the library, individual cDNA molecules carried attached unique molecular identifiers. TCRdb ran MiXCR on the 5' RACE reads and lists one entry per CDR3 protein. In the table there are roughly 56,000 distinct CDR3 sequences, under 12% of which are singletons. Germline values: CDR1 SGHRS, CDR2 YFSETQ. CDR3 length: 14 amino acids. The junction had 4 bases not matched to a gene; V was cut back by 2 bases and J by 7 bases. The TCR sequence derives from an adult who was a healthcare worker with PCR-confirmed SARS-CoV-2 infection or an uninfected control (not recorded which). The chain uses TRBV5-1 and TRBJ2-1, with 9 bases matching TRBD1. Sequenced input: whole blood. The CDR3 region has the DNA TGCGCCAGCAGCTTACAGGGGGCGCCGAATGAGCAGTTCTTC. As protein: CASSLQGAPNEQFF.